This T cell receptor (beta chain) is from a study of preoperative IRX-2 immunotherapy in early breast cancer. The treatment denotes: preoperative locoregional IRX-2 cytokine immunotherapy. Preoperative locoregional IRX-2 cytokine immunotherapy was tested in the phase Ib source study. Only in-frame clones appear in the TCRdb table, and some are missing; sequencing was by immunoSEQ multiplex PCR. The sample holds 90,000 to 100,000 clones, roughly 89% seen once. CDR3 length: 15 residues. This clone has a single count. The V and J genes are TRBV1 and TRBJ1-4. TRBV1 is marked as a pseudogene. Source: tumor tissue, taken after IRX-2 immunotherapy. The receptor comes from a human donor with breast cancer. CDR3 DNA sequence: TGCGCCAGCAGCCCCATCGGACCAACTAATGAAAAACTGTTTTTT. Translating gives CASSPIGPTNEKLFF.